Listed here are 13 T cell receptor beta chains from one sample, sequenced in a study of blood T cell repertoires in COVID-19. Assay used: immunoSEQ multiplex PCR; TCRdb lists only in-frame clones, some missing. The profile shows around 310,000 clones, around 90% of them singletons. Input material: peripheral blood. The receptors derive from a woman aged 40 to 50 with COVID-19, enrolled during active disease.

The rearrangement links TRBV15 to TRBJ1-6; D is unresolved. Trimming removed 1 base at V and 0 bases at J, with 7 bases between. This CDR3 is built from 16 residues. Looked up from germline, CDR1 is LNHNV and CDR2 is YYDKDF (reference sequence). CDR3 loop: CATSRAQSSYNSPLHF. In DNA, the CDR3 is TGTGCCACCAGCAGAGCACAGAGCTCCTATAATTCACCCCTCCACTTT.

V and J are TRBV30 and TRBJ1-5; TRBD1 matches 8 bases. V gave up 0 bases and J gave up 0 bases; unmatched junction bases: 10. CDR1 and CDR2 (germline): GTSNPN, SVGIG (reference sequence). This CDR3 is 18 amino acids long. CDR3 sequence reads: CAWSVSQGGLYSNQPQHF. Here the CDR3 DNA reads TGTGCCTGGAGTGTCTCACAGGGGGGGCTCTATAGCAATCAGCCCCAGCATTTT.

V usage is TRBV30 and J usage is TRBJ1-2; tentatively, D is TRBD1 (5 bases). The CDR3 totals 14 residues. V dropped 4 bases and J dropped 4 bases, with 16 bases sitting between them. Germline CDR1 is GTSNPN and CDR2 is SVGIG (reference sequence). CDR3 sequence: CAWKGGGAGYGYTF. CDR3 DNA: TGTGCCTGGAAGGGTGGAGGGGCAGGCTATGGCTACACCTTC.

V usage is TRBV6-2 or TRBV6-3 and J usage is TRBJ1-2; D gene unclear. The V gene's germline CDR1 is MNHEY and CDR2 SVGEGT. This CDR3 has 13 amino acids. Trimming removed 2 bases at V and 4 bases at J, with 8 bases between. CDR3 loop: CASSYGRVYGYTF. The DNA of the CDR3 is TGTGCCAGCAGTTACGGGAGGGTCTATGGCTACACCTTC.

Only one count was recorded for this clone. The CDR3 DNA sequence: TGTGCCAGCAGTTACTCCCTAGGCAATCAGCCCCAGCATTTT. Translating gives CASSYSLGNQPQHF. The V gene is TRBV6-5, the J gene TRBJ1-5; no clear D. Between the trimmed V and J ends, which lost 0 bases and 2 bases, there was a span of 5 bases. CDR3 length: 14 amino acids. Germline CDR1 MNHEY, CDR2 SVGAGI.

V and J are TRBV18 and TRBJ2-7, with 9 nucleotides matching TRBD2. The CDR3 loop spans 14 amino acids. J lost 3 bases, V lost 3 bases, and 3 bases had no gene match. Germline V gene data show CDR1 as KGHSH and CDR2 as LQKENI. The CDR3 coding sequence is TGTGCCAGCTCACCCCTAGCGGGAAACTACGAGCAGTACTTC. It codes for CASSPLAGNYEQYF.

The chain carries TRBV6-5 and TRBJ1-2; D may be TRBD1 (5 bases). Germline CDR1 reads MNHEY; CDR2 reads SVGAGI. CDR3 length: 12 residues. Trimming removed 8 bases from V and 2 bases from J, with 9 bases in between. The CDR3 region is CASGARNYGYTF. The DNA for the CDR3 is TGTGCCAGCGGGGCAAGAAACTATGGCTACACCTTC.

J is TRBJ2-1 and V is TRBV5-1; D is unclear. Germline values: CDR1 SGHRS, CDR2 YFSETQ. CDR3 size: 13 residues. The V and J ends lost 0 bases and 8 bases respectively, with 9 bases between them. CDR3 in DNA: TGCGCCAGCAGCTTGGAGGCTAGGCATGAGCAGTTCTTC. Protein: CASSLEARHEQFF.

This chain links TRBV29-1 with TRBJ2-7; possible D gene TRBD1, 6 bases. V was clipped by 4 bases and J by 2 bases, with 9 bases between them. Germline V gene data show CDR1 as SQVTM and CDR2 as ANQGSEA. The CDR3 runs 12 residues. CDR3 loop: CSVGDTPYEQYF. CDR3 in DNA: TGCAGCGTTGGGGACACCCCCTACGAGCAGTACTTC.

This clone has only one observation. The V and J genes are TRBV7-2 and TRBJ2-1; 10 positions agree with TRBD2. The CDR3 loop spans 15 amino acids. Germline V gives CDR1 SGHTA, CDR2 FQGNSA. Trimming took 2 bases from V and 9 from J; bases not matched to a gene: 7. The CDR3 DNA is TGTGCCAGCAGCTTAAAGCGGGGGGGCCGCGTTGAGCAGTTCTTC. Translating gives CASSLKRGGRVEQFF. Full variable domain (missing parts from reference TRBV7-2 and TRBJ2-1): GAGVSQSPSNKVTEKGKDVELRCDPISGHTALYWYRQSLGQGLEFLIYFQGNSAPDKSGLPSDRFSAERTGGSVSTLTIQRTQQEDSAVYLCASSLKRGGRVEQFFGPGTRLTVL.

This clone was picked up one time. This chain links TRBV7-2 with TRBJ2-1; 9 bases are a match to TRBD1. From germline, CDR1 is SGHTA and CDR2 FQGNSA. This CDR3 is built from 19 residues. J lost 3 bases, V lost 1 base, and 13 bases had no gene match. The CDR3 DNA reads TGTGCCAGCAGCTTAGTGGTAGGGACAGGGACTTTAGGCTACAATGAGCAGTTCTTC. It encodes CASSLVVGTGTLGYNEQFF.

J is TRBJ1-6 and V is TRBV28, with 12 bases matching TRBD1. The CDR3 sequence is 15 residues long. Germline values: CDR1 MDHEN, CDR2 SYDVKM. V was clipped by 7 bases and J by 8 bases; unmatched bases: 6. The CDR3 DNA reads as TGTGCCAGCATTTCCGGGACAGGGGGCTATTCACCCCTCCACTTT. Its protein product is CASISGTGGYSPLHF.

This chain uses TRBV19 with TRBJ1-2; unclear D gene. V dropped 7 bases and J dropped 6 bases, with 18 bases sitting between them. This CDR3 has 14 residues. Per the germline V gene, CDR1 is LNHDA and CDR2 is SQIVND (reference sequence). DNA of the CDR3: TGTGCCAGTAACACAAACGTCTGGGAGAATGGCTACACCTTC. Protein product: CASNTNVWENGYTF.